These T cell receptor beta chains were read from a single sample in a study of CD8 T cells in Susac syndrome. TCRdb independently ran MiXCR on the immunoSEQ multiplex PCR reads; one entry per CDR3 protein. The sample has 200,000 to 250,000 distinct CDR3 sequences, about 94% seen once; the top ten hold roughly 0.14%. Specimen: CD4+ T cells from PBMCs. The receptors originated from a human donor with Susac syndrome. Both conserved end residues are part of each CDR3. The D gene is left open where the match is weak. Size tells how often a clone was seen (once, few, many) or the class of an expanded clone, and some rows leave it out.

cdr3_length | j_call | v_call | clone_size | d_call | cdr3_nt | cdr3_aa
15 | TRBJ1-6 | TRBV6-2/TRBV6-3 | NA | TRBD1 | TGTGCCAGCAGTTACCGGGGGACAGGATACTCACCCCTCCACTTT | CASSYRGTGYSPLHF
16 | TRBJ2-7 | TRBV27 | NA | TRBD1 | TGTGCCAGCAGTAAACCCTGGACAGGTCTCTCCTACGAGCAGTACTTC | CASSKPWTGLSYEQYF
15 | TRBJ2-6 | TRBV9 | once | TRBD1 | TGTGCCAGCAGCGTAACACAGGGGAGTGCCAACGTCCTGACTTTC | CASSVTQGSANVLTF
16 | TRBJ2-2 | TRBV4-1 | NA | NA | TGCGCCAGCAGCCAACCAGGGGCGACGAACACCGGGGAGCTGTTTTTT | CASSQPGATNTGELFF
15 | TRBJ1-1 | TRBV6-6 | NA | NA | TGTGCCAGCAGTTACGAGGCAGGATTGAACACTGAAGCTTTCTTT | CASSYEAGLNTEAFF
14 | TRBJ1-1 | TRBV2 | NA | NA | TGTGCCAGCAGTGAACAGGGGAAGAGCACTGAAGCTTTCTTT | CASSEQGKSTEAFF
15 | TRBJ1-5 | TRBV7-2 | NA | NA | TGTGCCAGCAGCTTAGATTTGGCCGGGGGTCAGCCCCAGCATTTT | CASSLDLAGGQPQHF
15 | TRBJ1-2 | TRBV3-1 | NA | NA | TGTGCCAGCAGCCAATCCCGGGACGGGTCAGGGGGCTACACCTTC | CASSQSRDGSGGYTF
16 | TRBJ1-6 | TRBV4-1 | NA | NA | TGCGCCAGCAGCCAAGATCAATCAGGAGGCGGTTCACCCCTCCACTTT | CASSQDQSGGGSPLHF
16 | TRBJ2-1 | TRBV6-5 | once | TRBD2 | TGTGCCAGCAGTCACACGGGGGGGCTTTTGTACAATGAGCAGTTCTTC | CASSHTGGLLYNEQFF
14 | TRBJ2-5 | TRBV11-2 | NA | NA | TGTGCCAGCAGCTTAGACAGGGTGGGAGAGACCCAGTACTTC | CASSLDRVGETQYF
13 | TRBJ1-1 | TRBV7-2 | NA | NA | TGTGCCAGCAGCCTCACGGGGAAGACTGAAGCTTTCTTT | CASSLTGKTEAFF
18 | TRBJ1-6 | TRBV7-3 | NA | NA | TGTGCCAGCAGCGCAAACCCCGTTGGGGGGAAGGCCTCCTCACCCCTCCACTTT | CASSANPVGGKASSPLHF
14 | TRBJ1-1 | TRBV3-1 | NA | NA | TGTGCCAGCAGCCAAGAGCCGAGTTCCACTGAAGCTTTCTTT | CASSQEPSSTEAFF
16 | TRBJ2-7 | TRBV7-2 | NA | NA | TGTGCCAGCAGCCCACGACAGGTTGGGGCAACCTACGAGCAGTACTTC | CASSPRQVGATYEQYF
16 | TRBJ2-3 | TRBV7-3 | NA | TRBD1 | TGTGCCAGCAGCTCCGGGACAGGGATTCTCACAGATACGCAGTATTTT | CASSSGTGILTDTQYF
15 | TRBJ2-5 | TRBV15 | NA | NA | TGTGCCACCAGCAGAGATGGGTCCACGGGTGCGACCCAGTACTTC | CATSRDGSTGATQYF
13 | TRBJ1-1 | TRBV6-5 | NA | NA | TGTGCCTCATCAAGGGACCTGGCCACTGAAGCTTTCTTT | CASSRDLATEAFF
15 | TRBJ2-5 | TRBV7-3 | NA | NA | TGTGCCAGCAGCTTTGGGGGCAGGGGCCAAGAGACCCAGTACTTC | CASSFGGRGQETQYF
16 | TRBJ2-5 | TRBV18 | NA | NA | TGTGCCAGCTCACCACCCGGTTCTCAGTACCAAGAGACCCAGTACTTC | CASSPPGSQYQETQYF
14 | TRBJ1-5 | TRBV28 | NA | NA | TGTGCCAGCAGCCTACAGGGCCTCAGTCAGCCCCAGCATTTT | CASSLQGLSQPQHF
14 | TRBJ2-7 | TRBV7-2 | NA | TRBD1 | TGTGCCAGCAGCCCCGACAGGGTGACGTACGAGCAGTACTTC | CASSPDRVTYEQYF
14 | TRBJ1-4 | TRBV11-3 | once | NA | TGTGCCAGCAGCTACGGGGATGAGGATGAAAAACTGTTTTTT | CASSYGDEDEKLFF
13 | TRBJ2-2 | TRBV4-3 | NA | NA | TGCGCCAGCAGCCAAGAATACACCGGGGAGCTGTTTTTT | CASSQEYTGELFF
16 | TRBJ1-2 | TRBV4-2 | once | NA | TGTGCCAGCAGCCAAGGGAGGGGACCGGCTAACTATGGCTACACCTTC | CASSQGRGPANYGYTF
15 | TRBJ2-7 | TRBV4-1 | NA | NA | TGCGCCAGCAGCTTAGAAGAGGGAACCTTCTACGAGCAGTACTTC | CASSLEEGTFYEQYF
14 | TRBJ1-2 | TRBV7-9 | NA | NA | TGTGCCAGCAACCTCGGCGGGGTAAACTATGGCTACACCTTC | CASNLGGVNYGYTF
17 | TRBJ2-3 | TRBV5-4 | NA | TRBD2 | TGTGCCAGCAGCCCTGAACTAGCGGGGGGGAGCACAGATACGCAGTATTTT | CASSPELAGGSTDTQYF
14 | TRBJ2-7 | TRBV5-1 | once | NA | TGCGCCAGCAGCTTGATCCCAAGTTCCTACGAGCAGTACTTC | CASSLIPSSYEQYF
14 | TRBJ1-4 | TRBV20-1 | NA | NA | TGCAGTGCTAGAGATATGCACTCTAATGAAAAACTGTTTTTT | CSARDMHSNEKLFF
17 | TRBJ1-2 | TRBV4-2 | NA | NA | TGTGCCAGCAGCCAAGATCAGGGGAACAGGGCGGACTATGGCTACACCTTC | CASSQDQGNRADYGYTF
12 | TRBJ1-1 | TRBV28 | NA | NA | TGTGCCAGCATGGGCTCCGACACTGAAGCTTTCTTT | CASMGSDTEAFF
15 | TRBJ2-7 | TRBV9 | once | TRBD1 | TGTGCCAGCAGCGTAGGAGGGACAGGCCCCTACGAGCAGTACTTC | CASSVGGTGPYEQYF
16 | TRBJ1-5 | TRBV29-1 | NA | TRBD1 | TGCAGCGTTGTGTTGGGTGGGACAGGGAGCCATCAGCCCCAGCATTTT | CSVVLGGTGSHQPQHF
16 | TRBJ1-2 | TRBV18 | NA | TRBD1 | TGTGCCAGCTCAACAGGACAGGGGAGCAAGGGAGGTGGCTACACCTTC | CASSTGQGSKGGGYTF
14 | TRBJ1-2 | TRBV28 | once | NA | TGTGCCAGCAGTCCTACAGCGGACAACTATGGCTACACCTTC | CASSPTADNYGYTF
13 | TRBJ1-2 | TRBV30 | NA | NA | TGTGCCTGGAGTGTTCAACAGGGATATGGCTACACCTTC | CAWSVQQGYGYTF
15 | TRBJ1-4 | TRBV28 | NA | TRBD1 | TGTGCCAGCAGTCTCCCGACAGGGACGGGGGAAAAACTGTTTTTT | CASSLPTGTGEKLFF
13 | TRBJ1-6 | TRBV20-1 | NA | TRBD1 | TGCAGTGCTGCGACAGGGGGCAATTCACCCCTCCACTTT | CSAATGGNSPLHF
16 | TRBJ2-7 | TRBV3-1 | NA | TRBD2 | TGTGCCAGCAGCCCCCAACTAGCGGGGGCCACCTACGAGCAGTACTTC | CASSPQLAGATYEQYF
12 | TRBJ1-5 | TRBV12-3/TRBV12-4 | NA | NA | TGTGCCAGCAGTCAGCTAAATCAGCCCCAGCATTTT | CASSQLNQPQHF